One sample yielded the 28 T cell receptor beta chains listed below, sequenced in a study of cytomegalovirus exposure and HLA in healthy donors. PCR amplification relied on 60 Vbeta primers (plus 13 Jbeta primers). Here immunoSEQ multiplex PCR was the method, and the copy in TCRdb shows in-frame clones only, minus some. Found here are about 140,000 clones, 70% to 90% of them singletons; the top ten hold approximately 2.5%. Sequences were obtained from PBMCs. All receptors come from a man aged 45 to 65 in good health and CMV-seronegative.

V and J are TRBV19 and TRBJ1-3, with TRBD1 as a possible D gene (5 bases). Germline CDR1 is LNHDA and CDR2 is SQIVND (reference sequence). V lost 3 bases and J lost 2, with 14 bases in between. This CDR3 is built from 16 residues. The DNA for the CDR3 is TGTGCCAGTAGTATGGGGGGGGGATTTGCTGGAAACACCATATATTTT. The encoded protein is CASSMGGGFAGNTIYF.

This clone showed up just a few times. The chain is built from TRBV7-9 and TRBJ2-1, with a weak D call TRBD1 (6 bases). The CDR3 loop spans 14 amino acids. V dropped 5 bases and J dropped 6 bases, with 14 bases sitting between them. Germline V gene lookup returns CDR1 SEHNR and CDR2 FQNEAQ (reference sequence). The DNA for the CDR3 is TGTGCCAGCAGCATCCGGGGACACCTCAATGAGCAGTTCTTC. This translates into CASSIRGHLNEQFF.

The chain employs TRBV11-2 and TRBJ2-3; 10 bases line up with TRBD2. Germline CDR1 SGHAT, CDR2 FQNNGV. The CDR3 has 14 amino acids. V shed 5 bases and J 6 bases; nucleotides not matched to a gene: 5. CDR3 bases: TGTGCCAGCAGCCCAGGACTAGCGGCGGATACGCAGTATTTT. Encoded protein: CASSPGLAADTQYF.

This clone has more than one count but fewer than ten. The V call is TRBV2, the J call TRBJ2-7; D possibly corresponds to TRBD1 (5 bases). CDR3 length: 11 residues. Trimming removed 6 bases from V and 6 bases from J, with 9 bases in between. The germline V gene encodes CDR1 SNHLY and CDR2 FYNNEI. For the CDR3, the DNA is TGTGCCAGCAGATTGCAGGGCGAGCAGTACTTC. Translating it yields CASRLQGEQYF.

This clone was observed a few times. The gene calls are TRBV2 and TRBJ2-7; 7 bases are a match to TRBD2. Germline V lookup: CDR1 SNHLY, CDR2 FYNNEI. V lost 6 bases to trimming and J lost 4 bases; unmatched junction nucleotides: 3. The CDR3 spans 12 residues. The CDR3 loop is CASRRGEYEQYF. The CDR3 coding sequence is TGTGCCAGCAGACGGGGGGAATACGAGCAGTACTTC.

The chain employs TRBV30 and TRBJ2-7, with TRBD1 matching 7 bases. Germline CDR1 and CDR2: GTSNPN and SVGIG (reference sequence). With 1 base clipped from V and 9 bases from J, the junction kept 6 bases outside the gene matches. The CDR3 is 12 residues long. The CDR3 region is CAWSGQGYGQYF. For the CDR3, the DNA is TGTGCCTGGAGTGGACAGGGTTATGGGCAGTACTTC.

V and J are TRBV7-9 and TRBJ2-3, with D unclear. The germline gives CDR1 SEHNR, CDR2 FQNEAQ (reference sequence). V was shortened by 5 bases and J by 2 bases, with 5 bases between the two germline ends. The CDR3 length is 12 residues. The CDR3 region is CASSQNTDTQYF. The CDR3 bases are TGTGCCAGCAGCCAAAACACAGATACGCAGTATTTT. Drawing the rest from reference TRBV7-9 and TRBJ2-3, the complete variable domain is DTGVSQNPRHKITKRGQNVTFRCDPISEHNRLYWYRQTLGQGPEFLTYFQNEAQLEKSRLLSDRFSAERPKGSFSTLEIQRTEQGDSAMYLCASSQNTDTQYFGPGTRLTVL.

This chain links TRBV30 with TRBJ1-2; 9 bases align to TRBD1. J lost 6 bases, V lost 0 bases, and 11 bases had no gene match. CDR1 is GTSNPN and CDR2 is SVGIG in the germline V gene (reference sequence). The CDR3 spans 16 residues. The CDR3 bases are TGTGCCTGGAGTGTAAGAATGAACAGGGGGCTCCATGGCTACACCTTC. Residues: CAWSVRMNRGLHGYTF. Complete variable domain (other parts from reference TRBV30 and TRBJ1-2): SQTIHQWPATLVQPVGSPLSLECTVEGTSNPNLYWYRQAAGRGLQLLFYSVGIGQISSEVPQNLSASRPQDRQFILSSKKLLLSDSGFYLCAWSVRMNRGLHGYTFGSGTRLTVV.

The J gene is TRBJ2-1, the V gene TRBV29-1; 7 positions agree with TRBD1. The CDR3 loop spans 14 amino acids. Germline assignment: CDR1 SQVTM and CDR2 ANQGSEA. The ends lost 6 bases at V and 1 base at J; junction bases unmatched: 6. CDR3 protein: CSVGDRESYNEQFF. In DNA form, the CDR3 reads TGCAGCGTCGGCGACAGGGAGTCCTACAATGAGCAGTTCTTC.

The CDR3 nucleotides are TGTGCCAGCAGTGTGGCAGGGAATGCCAAAAACATTCAGTACTTC. It encodes CASSVAGNAKNIQYF. V and J are TRBV27 and TRBJ2-4, with a weak D call TRBD1 (5 bases). The V gene lost 5 bases and the J gene lost 1 base, with 12 bases spanning the gap. The CDR3 is made up of 15 amino acids. Germline CDR1 and CDR2: MNHEY and SMNVEV (reference sequence).

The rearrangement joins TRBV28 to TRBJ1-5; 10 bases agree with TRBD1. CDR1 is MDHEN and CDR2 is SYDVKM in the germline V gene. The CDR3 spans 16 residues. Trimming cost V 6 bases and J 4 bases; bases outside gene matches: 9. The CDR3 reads CASRKSDRGRNQPQHF. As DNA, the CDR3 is TGTGCCAGCAGGAAAAGCGACAGGGGGCGGAATCAGCCCCAGCATTTT.

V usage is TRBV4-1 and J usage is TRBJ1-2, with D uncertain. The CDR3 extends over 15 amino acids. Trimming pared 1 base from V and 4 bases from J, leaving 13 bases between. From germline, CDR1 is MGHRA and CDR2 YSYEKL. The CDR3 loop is CASSQGEASGYGYTF. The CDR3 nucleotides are TGCGCCAGCAGCCAAGGGGAGGCCTCTGGCTATGGCTACACCTTC.

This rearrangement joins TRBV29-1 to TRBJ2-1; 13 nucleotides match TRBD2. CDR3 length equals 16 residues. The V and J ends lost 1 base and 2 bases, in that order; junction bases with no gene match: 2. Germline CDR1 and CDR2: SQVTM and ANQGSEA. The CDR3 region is CSVEGGTSGTYNEQFF. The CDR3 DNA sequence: TGCAGCGTTGAAGGTGGGACTAGCGGGACCTACAATGAGCAGTTCTTC.

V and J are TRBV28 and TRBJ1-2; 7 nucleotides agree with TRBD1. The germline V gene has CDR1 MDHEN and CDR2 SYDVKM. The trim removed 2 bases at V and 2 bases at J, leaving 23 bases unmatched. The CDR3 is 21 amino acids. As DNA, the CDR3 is TGTGCCAGCAGTTTAGTGGGGACAGTAATTTTCGGTTTCCCCCGAAACTATGGCTACACCTTC. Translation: CASSLVGTVIFGFPRNYGYTF.

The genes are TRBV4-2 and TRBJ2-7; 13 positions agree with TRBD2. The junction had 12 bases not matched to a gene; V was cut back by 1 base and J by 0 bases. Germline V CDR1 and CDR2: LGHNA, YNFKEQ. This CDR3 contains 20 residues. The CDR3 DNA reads TGTGCCAGCAGCCAAGGGGGAGGACTAGCGGGAGTAGGGGCCTCCTACGAGCAGTACTTC. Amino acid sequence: CASSQGGGLAGVGASYEQYF.

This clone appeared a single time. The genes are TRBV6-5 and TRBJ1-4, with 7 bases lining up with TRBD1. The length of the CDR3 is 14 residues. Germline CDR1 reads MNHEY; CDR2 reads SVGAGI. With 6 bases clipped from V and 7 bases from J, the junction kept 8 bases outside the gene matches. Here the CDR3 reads CASSQGGRGEKLFF. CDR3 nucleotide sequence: TGTGCCAGCAGCCAAGGGGGCAGGGGTGAAAAACTGTTTTTT.

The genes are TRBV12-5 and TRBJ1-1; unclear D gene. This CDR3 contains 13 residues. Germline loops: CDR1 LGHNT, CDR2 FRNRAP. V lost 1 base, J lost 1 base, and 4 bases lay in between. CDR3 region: CASGLAENTEAFF. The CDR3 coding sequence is TGTGCTAGTGGTTTGGCAGAGAACACTGAAGCTTTCTTT.

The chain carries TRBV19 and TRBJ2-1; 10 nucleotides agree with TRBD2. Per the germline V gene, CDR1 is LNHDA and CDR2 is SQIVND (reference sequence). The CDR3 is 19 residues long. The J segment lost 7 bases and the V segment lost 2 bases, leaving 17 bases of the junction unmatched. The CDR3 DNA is TGTGCCAGTAGTATAAAGGGCCCCAGAAATAGCGGGGGGAGGAATGAGCAGTTCTTC. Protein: CASSIKGPRNSGGRNEQFF.

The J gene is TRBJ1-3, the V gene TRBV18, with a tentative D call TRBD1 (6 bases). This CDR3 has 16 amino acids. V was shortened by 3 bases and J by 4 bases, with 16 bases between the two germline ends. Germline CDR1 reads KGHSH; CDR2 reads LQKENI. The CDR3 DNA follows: TGTGCCAGCTCACCCGGGACACTCTCCCTCGGAAACACCATATATTTT. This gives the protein CASSPGTLSLGNTIYF.

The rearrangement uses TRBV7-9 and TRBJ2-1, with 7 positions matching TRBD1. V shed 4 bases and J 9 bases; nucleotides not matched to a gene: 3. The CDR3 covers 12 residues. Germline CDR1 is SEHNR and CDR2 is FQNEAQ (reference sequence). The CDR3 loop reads CASSSRTGEQFF. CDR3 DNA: TGTGCCAGCAGCTCGAGGACAGGTGAGCAGTTCTTC.

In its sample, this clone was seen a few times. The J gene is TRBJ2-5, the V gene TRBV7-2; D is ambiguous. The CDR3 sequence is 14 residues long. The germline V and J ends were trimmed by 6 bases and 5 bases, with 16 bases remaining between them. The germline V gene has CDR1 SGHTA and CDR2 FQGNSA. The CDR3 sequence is CASSQNRGTETQYF. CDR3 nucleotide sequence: TGTGCCAGCAGTCAAAATAGAGGAACGGAGACCCAGTACTTC.

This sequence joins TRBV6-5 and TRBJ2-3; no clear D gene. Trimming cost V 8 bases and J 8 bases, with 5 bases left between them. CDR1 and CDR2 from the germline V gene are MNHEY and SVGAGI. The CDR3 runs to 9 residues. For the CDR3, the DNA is TGTGCCAGCCCGGGTACGCAGTATTTT. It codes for CASPGTQYF.

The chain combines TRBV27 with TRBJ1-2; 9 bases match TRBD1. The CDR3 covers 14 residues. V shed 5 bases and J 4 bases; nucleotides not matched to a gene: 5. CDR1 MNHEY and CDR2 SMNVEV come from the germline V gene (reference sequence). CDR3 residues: CASSPGTGIYGYTF. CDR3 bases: TGTGCCAGCAGTCCAGGGACAGGGATCTATGGCTACACCTTC.

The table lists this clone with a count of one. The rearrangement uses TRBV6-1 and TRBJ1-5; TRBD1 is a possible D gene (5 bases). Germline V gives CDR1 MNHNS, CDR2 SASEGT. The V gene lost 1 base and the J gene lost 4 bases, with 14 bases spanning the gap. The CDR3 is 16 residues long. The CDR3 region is CASSEVPGGINQPQHF. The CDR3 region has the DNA TGTGCCAGCAGTGAAGTCCCCGGGGGAATTAATCAGCCCCAGCATTTT.

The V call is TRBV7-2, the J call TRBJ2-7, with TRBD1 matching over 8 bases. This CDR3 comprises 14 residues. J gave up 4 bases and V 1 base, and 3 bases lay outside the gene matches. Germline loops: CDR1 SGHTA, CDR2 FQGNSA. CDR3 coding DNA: TGTGCCAGCAGCTTAGGGCAGGGGGCTTACGAGCAGTACTTC. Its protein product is CASSLGQGAYEQYF. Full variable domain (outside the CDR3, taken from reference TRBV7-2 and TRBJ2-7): GAGVSQSPSNKVTEKGKDVELRCDPISGHTALYWYRQSLGQGLEFLIYFQGNSAPDKSGLPSDRFSAERTGGSVSTLTIQRTQQEDSAVYLCASSLGQGAYEQYFGPGTRLTVT.

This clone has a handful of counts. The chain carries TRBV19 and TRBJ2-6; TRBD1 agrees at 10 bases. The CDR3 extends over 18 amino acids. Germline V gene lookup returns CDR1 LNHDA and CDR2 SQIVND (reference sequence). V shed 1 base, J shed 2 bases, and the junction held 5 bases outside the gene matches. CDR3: CASSIVGQGVAGANVLTF. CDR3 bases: TGTGCCAGTAGTATAGTAGGACAGGGGGTAGCTGGGGCCAACGTCCTGACTTTC. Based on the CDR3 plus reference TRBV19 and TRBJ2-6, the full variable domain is DGGITQSPKYLFRKEGQNVTLSCEQNLNHDAMYWYRQDPGQGLRLIYYSQIVNDFQKGDIAEGYSVSREKKESFPLTVTSAQKNPTAFYLCASSIVGQGVAGANVLTFGAGSRLTVL.

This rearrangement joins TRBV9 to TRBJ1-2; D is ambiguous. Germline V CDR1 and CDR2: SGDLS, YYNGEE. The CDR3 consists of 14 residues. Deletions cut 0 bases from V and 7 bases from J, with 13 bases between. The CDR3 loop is CASSVAESLFGYTF. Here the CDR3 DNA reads TGTGCCAGCAGCGTAGCTGAGTCTCTTTTTGGCTACACCTTC.

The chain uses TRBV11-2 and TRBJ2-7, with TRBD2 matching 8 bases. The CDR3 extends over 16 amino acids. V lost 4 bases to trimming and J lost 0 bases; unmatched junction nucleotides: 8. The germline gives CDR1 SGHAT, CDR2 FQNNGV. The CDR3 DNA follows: TGTGCCAGCAGCTCCCGACTAGCGTTTAGCTCCTACGAGCAGTACTTC. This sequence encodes CASSSRLAFSSYEQYF.